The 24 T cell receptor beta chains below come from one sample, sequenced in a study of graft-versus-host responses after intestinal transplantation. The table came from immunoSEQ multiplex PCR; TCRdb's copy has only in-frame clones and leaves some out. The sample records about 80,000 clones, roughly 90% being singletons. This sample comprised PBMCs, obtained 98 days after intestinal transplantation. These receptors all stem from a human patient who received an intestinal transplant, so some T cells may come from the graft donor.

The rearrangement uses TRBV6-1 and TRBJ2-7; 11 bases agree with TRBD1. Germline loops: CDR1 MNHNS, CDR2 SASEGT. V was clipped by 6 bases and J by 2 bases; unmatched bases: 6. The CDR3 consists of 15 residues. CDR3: CASRPGQGGAYEQYF. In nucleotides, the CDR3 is TGTGCCAGCAGGCCGGGACAGGGGGGAGCCTACGAGCAGTACTTC.

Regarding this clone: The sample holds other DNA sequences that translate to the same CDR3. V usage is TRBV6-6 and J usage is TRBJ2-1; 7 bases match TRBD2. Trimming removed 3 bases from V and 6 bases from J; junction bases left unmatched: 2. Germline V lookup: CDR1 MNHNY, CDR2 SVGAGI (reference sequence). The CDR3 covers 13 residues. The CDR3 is CASSYWGGNEQFF. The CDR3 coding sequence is TGTGCCAGCAGTTATTGGGGGGGCAATGAGCAGTTCTTC.

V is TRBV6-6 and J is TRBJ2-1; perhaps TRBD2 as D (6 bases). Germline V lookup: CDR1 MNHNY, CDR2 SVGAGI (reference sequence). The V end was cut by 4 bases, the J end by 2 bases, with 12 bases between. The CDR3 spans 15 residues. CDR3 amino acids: CASSFRDSPYNEQFF. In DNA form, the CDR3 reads TGTGCCAGCAGTTTCCGGGACTCACCCTACAATGAGCAGTTCTTC.

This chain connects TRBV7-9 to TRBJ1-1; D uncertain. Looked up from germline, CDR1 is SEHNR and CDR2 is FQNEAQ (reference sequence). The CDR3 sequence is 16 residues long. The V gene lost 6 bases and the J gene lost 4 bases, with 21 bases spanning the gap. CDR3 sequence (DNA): TGTGCCAGCAGGCGGACCCTCGGGATTCCGGTCACTGAAGCTTTCTTT. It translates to CASRRTLGIPVTEAFF.

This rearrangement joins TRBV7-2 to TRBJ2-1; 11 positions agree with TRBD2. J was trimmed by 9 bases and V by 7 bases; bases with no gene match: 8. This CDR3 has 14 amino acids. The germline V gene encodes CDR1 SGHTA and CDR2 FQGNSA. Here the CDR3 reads CASTGLAGGIEQFF. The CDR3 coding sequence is TGTGCCAGCACGGGCCTAGCGGGGGGAATTGAGCAGTTCTTC.

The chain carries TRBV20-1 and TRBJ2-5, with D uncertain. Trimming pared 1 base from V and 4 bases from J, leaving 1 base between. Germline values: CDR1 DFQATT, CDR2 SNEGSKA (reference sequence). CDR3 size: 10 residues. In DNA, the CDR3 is TGCAGTGCTAGAGCAGAGACCCAGTACTTC. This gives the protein CSARAETQYF.

CDR3: CASSLVTSGANVLTF. The CDR3 coding sequence is TGTGCCAGCAGCTTGGTGACCTCTGGGGCCAACGTCCTGACTTTC. V usage is TRBV5-5 and J usage is TRBJ2-6; the D is unclear. The V and J ends lost 0 bases and 0 bases respectively, with 4 bases between them. The V gene's germline CDR1 is SGHKS and CDR2 YYEKEE (reference sequence). This CDR3 has 15 residues.

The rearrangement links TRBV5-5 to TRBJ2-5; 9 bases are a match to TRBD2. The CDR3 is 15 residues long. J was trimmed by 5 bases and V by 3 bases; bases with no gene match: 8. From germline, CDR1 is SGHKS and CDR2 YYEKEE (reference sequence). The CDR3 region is CASSSIAGVDETQYF. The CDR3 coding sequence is TGTGCCAGCAGCTCTATAGCGGGAGTAGACGAGACCCAGTACTTC. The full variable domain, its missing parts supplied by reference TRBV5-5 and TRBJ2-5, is DAGVTQSPTHLIKTRGQQVTLRCSPISGHKSVSWYQQVLGQGPQFIFQYYEKEERGRGNFPDRFSARQFPNYSSELNVNALLLGDSALYLCASSSIAGVDETQYFGPGTRLLVL.

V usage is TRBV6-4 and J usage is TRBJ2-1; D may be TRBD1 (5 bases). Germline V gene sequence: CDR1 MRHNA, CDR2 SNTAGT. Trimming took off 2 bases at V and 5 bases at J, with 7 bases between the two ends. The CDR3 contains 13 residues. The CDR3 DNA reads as TGTGCCAGCAGTGACGGGGCCAACAATGAGCAGTTCTTC. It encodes CASSDGANNEQFF.

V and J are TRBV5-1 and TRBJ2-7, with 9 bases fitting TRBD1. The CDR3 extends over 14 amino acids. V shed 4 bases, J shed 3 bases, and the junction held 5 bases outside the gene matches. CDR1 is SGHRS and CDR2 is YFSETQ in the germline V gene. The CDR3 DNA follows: TGCGCCAGCAGCAAAGGGACAGGGATCTACGAGCAGTACTTC. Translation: CASSKGTGIYEQYF.

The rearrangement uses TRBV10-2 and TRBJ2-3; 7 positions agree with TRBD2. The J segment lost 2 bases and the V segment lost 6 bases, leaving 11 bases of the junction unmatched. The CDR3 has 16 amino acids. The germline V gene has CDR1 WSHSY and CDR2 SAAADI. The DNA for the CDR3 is TGCGCCAGCAGCCCCGGATCCAGCGGGACCACAGATACGCAGTATTTT. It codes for CASSPGSSGTTDTQYF.

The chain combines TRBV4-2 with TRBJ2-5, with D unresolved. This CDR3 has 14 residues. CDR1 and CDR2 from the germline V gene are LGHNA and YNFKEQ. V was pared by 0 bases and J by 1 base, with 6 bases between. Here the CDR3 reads CASSQDPTQETQYF. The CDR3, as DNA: TGTGCCAGCAGCCAAGATCCCACCCAAGAGACCCAGTACTTC.

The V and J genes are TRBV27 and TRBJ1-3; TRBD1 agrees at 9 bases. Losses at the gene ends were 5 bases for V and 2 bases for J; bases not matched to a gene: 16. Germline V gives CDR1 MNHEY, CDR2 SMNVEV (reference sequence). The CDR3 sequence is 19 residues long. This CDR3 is CASSRTGDSYRRPGNTIYF. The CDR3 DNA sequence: TGTGCCAGCAGTCGGACAGGGGACTCGTATAGGAGGCCTGGAAACACCATATATTTT.

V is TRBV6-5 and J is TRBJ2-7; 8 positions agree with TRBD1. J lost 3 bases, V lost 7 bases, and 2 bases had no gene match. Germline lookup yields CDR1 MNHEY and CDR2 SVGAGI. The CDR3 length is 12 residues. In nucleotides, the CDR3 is TGTGCCAGCATCACAGGGGGCTACGAGCAGTACTTC. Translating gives CASITGGYEQYF.

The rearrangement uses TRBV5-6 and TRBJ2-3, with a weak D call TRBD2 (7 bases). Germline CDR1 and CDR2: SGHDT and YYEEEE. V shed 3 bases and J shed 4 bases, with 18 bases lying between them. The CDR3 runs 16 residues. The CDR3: CASSSHWGGPPDTQYF. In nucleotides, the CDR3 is TGTGCCAGCAGCTCCCACTGGGGGGGCCCACCAGATACGCAGTATTTT.

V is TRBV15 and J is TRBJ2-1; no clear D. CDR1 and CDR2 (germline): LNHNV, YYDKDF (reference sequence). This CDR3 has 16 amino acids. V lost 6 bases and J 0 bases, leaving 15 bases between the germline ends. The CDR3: CATSGQRLYSYNEQFF. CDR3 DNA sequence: TGTGCCACCAGTGGTCAGCGCCTCTACTCCTACAATGAGCAGTTCTTC.

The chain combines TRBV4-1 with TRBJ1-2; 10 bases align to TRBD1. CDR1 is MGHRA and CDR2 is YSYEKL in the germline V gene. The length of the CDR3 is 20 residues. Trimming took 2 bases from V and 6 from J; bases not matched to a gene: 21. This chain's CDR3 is CASSQPRSGDRGPGGNGYTF. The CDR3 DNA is TGCGCCAGCAGCCAACCCCGATCGGGGGACAGGGGCCCCGGAGGGAATGGCTACACCTTC.

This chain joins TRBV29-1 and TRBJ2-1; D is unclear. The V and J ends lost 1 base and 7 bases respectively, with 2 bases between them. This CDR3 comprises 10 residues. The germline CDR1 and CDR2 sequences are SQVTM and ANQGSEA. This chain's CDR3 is CSVEANEQFF. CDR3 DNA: TGCAGCGTTGAAGCGAATGAGCAGTTCTTC.

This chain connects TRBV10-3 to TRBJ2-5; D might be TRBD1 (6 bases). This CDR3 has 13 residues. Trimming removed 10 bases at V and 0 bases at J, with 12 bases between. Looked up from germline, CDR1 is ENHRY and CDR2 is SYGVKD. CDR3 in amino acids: CASRGDNQETQYF. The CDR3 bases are TGTGCCAGCAGGGGTGATAACCAAGAGACCCAGTACTTC.

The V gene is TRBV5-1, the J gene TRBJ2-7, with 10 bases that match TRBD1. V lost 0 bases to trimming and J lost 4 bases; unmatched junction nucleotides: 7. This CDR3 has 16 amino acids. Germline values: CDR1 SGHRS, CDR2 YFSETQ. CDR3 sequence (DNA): TGCGCCAGCAGCTTGGGGGGACAGGGGCTTTTATACGAGCAGTACTTC. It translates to CASSLGGQGLLYEQYF.

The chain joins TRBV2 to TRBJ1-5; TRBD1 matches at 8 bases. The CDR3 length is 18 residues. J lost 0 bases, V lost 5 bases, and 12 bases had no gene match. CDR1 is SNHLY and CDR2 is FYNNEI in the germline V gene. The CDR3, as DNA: TGTGCCAGCAGTATCCCCCGACAGGGGAGGATTAGCAATCAGCCCCAGCATTTT. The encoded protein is CASSIPRQGRISNQPQHF.

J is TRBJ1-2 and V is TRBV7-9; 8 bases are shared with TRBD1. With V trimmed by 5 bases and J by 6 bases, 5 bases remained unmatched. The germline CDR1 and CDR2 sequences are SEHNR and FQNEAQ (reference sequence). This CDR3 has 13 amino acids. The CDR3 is CASSRAGGDGYTF. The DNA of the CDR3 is TGTGCCAGCAGCCGGGCAGGGGGCGATGGCTACACCTTC.

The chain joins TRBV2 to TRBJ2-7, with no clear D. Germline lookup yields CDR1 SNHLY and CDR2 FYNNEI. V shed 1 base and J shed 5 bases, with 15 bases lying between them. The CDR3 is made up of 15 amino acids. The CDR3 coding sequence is TGTGCCAGCAGTGAAGGGTGCGGCCGCGGCCACGAGCAGTACTTC. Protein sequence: CASSEGCGRGHEQYF.

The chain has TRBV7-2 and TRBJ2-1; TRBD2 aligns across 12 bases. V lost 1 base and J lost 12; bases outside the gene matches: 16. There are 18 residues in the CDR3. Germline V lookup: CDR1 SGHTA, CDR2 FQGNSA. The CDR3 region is CASSLDRVSSGGARGQFF. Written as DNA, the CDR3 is TGTGCCAGCAGCTTAGATCGAGTGTCTAGCGGGGGGGCCCGGGGGCAGTTCTTC.